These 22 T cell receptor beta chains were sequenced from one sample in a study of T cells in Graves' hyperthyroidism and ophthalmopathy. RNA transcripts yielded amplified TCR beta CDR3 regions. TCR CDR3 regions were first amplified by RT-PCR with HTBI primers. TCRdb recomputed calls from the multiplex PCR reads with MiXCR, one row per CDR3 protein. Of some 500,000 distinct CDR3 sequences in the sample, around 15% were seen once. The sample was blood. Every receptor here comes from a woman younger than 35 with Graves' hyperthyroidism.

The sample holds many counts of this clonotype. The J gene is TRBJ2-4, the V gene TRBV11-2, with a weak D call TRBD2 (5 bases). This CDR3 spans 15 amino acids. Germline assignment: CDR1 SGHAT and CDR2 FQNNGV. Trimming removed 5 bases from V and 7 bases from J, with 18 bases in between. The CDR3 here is CASSPTRALGNIQYF. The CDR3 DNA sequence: TGTGCCAGCAGCCCTACGAGGGCCCTCGGGAACATTCAGTACTTC.

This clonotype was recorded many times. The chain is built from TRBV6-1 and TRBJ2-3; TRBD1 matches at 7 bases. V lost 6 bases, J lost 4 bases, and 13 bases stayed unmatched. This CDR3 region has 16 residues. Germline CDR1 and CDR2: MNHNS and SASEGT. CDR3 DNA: TGTGCCAGCAGGCTACAGGGGATTTTGGGCGCAGATACGCAGTATTTT. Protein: CASRLQGILGADTQYF.

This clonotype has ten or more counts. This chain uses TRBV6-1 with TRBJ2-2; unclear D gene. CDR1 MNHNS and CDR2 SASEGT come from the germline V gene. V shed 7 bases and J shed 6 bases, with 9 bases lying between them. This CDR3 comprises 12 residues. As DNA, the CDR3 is TGTGCCAGCACCACCTTTCCCGGGGAGCTGTTTTTT. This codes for CASTTFPGELFF.

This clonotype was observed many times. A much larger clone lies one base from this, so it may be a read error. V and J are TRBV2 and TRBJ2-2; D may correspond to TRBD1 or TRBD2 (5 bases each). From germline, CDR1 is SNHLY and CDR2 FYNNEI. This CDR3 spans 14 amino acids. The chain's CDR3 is CASRPDKNTGEPFF. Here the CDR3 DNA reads TGTGCCAGCAGACCGGACAAGAACACCGGGGAGCCGTTTTTT.

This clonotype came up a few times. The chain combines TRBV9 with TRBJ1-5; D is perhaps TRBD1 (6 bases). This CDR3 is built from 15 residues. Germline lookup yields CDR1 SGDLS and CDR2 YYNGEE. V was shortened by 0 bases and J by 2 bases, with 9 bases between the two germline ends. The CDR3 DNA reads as TGTGCCAGCAGCGTAGGGGCAGGGGGCAATCAGCCCCAGCATTTT. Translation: CASSVGAGGNQPQHF.

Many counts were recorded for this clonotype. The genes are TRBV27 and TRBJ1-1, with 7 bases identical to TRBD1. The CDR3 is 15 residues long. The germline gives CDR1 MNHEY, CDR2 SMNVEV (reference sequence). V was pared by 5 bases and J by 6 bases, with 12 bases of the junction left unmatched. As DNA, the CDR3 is TGTGCCAGCAGTGGCCGACAGGGAGGTACCTCTGAAGCTTTCTTT. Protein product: CASSGRQGGTSEAFF.

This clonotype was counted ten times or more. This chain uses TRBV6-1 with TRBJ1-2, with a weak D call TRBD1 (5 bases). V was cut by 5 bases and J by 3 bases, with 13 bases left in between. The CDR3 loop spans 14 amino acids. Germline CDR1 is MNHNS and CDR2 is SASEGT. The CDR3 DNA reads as TGTGCCAGCAGTCGAAAAGTAGGGGACTATGGCTACACCTTC. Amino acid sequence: CASSRKVGDYGYTF.

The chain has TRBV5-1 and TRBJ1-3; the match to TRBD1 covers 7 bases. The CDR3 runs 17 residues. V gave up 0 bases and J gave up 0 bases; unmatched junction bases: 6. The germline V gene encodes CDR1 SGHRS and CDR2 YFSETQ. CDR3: CASSLGFGTVSGNTIYF. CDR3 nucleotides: TGCGCCAGCAGCTTGGGGTTCGGGACAGTCTCTGGAAACACCATATATTTT. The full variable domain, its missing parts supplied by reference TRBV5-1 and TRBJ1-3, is KAGVTQTPRYLIKTRGQQVTLSCSPISGHRSVSWYQQTPGQGLQFLFEYFSETQRNKGNFPGRFSGRQFSNSRSEMNVSTLELGDSALYLCASSLGFGTVSGNTIYFGEGSWLTVV.

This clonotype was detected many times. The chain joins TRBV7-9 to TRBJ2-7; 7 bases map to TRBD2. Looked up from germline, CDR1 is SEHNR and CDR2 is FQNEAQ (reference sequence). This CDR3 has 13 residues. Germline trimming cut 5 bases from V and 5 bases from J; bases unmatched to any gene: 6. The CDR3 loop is CASSQAGFHEQYF. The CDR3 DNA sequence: TGTGCCAGCAGCCAAGCGGGGTTCCACGAGCAGTACTTC.

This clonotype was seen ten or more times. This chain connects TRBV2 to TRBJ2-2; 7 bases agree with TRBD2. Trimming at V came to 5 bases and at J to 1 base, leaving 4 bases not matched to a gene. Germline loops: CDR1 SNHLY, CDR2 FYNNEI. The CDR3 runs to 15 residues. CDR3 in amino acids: CASSLASGNTGELFF. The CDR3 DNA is TGTGCCAGCAGTTTGGCTAGCGGGAACACCGGGGAGCTGTTTTTT.

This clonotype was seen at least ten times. In DNA form, the CDR3 reads TGTGCCAGCAGCCTTAGCGGGGCTAGCTCCTACGAGCAGTACTTC. It yields the protein CASSLSGASSYEQYF. This chain uses TRBV7-9 with TRBJ2-7; 8 positions match TRBD2. The CDR3 contains 15 residues. Germline-derived CDR1 and CDR2 are SEHNR and FQNEAQ (reference sequence). The ends lost 5 bases at V and 0 bases at J; junction bases unmatched: 6.

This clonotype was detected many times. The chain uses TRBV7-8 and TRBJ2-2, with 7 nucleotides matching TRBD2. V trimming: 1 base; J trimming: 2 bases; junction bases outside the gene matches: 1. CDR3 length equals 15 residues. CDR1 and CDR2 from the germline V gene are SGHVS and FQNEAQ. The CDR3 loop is CASSLGGRNTGELFF. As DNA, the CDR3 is TGTGCCAGCAGCTTAGGCGGGAGAAACACCGGGGAGCTGTTTTTT.

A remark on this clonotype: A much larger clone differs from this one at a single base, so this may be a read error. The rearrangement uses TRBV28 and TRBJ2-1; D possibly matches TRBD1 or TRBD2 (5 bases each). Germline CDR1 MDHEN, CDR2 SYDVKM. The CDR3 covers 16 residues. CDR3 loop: CASSETGPLRGNEQLF. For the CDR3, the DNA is TGTGCCAGCAGTGAGACGGGACCCCTAAGGGGCAATGAGCAGCTCTTC. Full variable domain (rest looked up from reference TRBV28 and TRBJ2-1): DVKVTQSSRYLVKRTGEKVFLECVQDMDHENMFWYRQDPGLGLRLIYFSYDVKMKEKGDIPEGYSVSREKKERFSLILESASTNQTSMYLCASSETGPLRGNEQLFGPGTRLTVL.

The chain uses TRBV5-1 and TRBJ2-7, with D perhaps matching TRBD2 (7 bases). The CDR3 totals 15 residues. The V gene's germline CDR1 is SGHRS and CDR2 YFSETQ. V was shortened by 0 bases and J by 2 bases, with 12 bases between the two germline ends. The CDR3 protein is CASSLELGGPYEQYF. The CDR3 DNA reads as TGCGCCAGCAGCTTGGAATTGGGGGGGCCCTACGAGCAGTACTTC.

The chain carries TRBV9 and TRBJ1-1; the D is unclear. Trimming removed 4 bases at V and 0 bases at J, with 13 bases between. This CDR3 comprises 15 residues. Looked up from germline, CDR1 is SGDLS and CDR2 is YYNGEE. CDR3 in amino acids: CASSPGGSMNTEAFF. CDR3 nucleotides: TGTGCCAGCAGCCCGGGTGGCAGTATGAACACTGAAGCTTTCTTT.

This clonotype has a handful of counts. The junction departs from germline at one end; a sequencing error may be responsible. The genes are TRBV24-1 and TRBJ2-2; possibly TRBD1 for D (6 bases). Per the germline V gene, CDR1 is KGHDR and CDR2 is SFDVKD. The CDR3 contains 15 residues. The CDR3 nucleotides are TGTGCCACCAGTGATTTACAGGGTACTGCCGGGGAGCGGTTTTTT. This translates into CATSDLQGTAGERFF.

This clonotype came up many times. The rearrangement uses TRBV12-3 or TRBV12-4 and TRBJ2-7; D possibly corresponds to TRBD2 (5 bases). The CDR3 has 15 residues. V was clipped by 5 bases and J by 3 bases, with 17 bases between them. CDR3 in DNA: TGTGCCAGCAGTCCCTATGGGCGGGCTAACTACGAGCAGTACTTC. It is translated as CASSPYGRANYEQYF.

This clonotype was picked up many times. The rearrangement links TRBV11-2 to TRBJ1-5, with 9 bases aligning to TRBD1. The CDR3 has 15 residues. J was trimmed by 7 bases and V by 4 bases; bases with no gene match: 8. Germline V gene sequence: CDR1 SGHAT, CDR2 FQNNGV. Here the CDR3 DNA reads TGTGCCAGCAGCTCCACAGGGGGCGCGGAGCAGCCCCAGCATTTT. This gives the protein CASSSTGGAEQPQHF.

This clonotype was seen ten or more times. The chain's CDR3 is CAITQLAGVGEQYF. The CDR3 bases are TGTGCCATCACCCAACTAGCGGGAGTGGGCGAGCAGTACTTC. This chain links TRBV10-3 with TRBJ2-7; 11 bases map to TRBD2. Per the germline V gene, CDR1 is ENHRY and CDR2 is SYGVKD. CDR3 length: 14 amino acids. The trim removed 7 bases at V and 6 bases at J, leaving 8 bases unmatched.

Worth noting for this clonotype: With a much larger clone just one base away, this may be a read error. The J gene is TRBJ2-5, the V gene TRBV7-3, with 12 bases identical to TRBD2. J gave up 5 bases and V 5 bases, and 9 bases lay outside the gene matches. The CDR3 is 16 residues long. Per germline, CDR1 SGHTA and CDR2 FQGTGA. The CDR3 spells CASSPSLAGGGETQYF. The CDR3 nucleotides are TGTGCCAGCAGCCCCTCCCTAGCGGGAGGGGGGGAGACCCAGTACTTC.

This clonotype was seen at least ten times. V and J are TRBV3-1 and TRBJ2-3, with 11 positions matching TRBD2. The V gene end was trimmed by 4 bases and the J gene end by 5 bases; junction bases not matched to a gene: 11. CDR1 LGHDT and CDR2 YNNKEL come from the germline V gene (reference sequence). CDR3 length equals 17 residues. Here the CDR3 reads CASSLGLAGLPGDTQYF. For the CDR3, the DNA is TGTGCCAGCAGCCTCGGACTAGCGGGTCTACCAGGAGATACGCAGTATTTT.

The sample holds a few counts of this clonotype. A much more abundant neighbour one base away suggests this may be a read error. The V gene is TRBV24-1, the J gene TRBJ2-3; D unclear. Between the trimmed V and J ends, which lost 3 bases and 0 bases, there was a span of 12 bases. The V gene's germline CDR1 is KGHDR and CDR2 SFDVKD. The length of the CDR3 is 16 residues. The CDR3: CATSDVLVGSTDTQYF. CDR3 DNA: TGTGCCACCAGTGATGTCCTAGTAGGTAGCACAGATACGCAGTATTTT.